This TCR beta chain appears in the sequencing data of a study of T cell changes during pregnancy in multiple sclerosis. Profiling relied on immunoSEQ multiplex PCR, and the TCRdb table lists in-frame clones only, not all of them. The table records approximately 50,000 clones, approximately 91% of them present only once. The CDR3 covers 12 residues. CDR1 and CDR2 from the germline V gene are SGDLS and YYNGEE. Trimming pared 0 bases from V and 5 bases from J, leaving 4 bases between. The V gene is TRBV9, the J gene TRBJ2-3; D uncertain. The sequences come from peripheral blood, collected in the second trimester of pregnancy. This receptor was obtained from a female donor with multiple sclerosis, enrolled in a pregnancy study. CDR3 protein: CASSVGQDTQYF. CDR3 in DNA: TGTGCCAGCAGCGTAGGGCAAGATACGCAGTATTTT.